One and the same sample provided the 5 T cell receptor beta chains below, sequenced in a study of blood T cell repertoires in COVID-19. Profiled with immunoSEQ multiplex PCR; TCRdb holds only in-frame clones, not every one. Altogether roughly 290,000 clones are present, around 87% being singletons, with the ten largest covering 7.8%. The sample consisted of peripheral blood. The source of these receptors is a woman aged 45-60 years who had recovered from COVID-19.

This clone was picked up one time. The V gene is TRBV28, the J gene TRBJ1-3, with no clear D. Trimming removed 3 bases at V and 0 bases at J, with 15 bases between. CDR3 length equals 17 residues. Germline V CDR1 and CDR2: MDHEN, SYDVKM. CDR3 bases: TGTGCCAGCAGTTTTTTGGGTGACTTATTCTCTGGAAACACCATATATTTT. Translated, it gives CASSFLGDLFSGNTIYF.

This chain uses TRBV6-2 or TRBV6-3 with TRBJ1-2; 7 bases are a match to TRBD1. The CDR3 length is 14 residues. J gave up 4 bases and V 6 bases, and 8 bases lay outside the gene matches. The V gene's germline CDR1 is MNHEY and CDR2 SVGEGT. The CDR3 DNA follows: TGTGCCAGCAGCCAGACAGGGATGGTCTATGGCTACACCTTC. It encodes CASSQTGMVYGYTF.

The chain is built from TRBV30 and TRBJ2-5, with D possibly being TRBD1 (5 bases). This CDR3 is 12 amino acids long. Trimming removed 2 bases from V and 4 bases from J, with 8 bases in between. Germline V gene data show CDR1 as GTSNPN and CDR2 as SVGIG (reference sequence). The CDR3 sequence: CAWSLGVETQYF. The CDR3 coding sequence is TGTGCCTGGAGTTTAGGGGTAGAGACCCAGTACTTC.

V is TRBV19 and J is TRBJ2-3; 10 positions agree with TRBD2. Germline CDR1 and CDR2: LNHDA and SQIVND (reference sequence). The trim removed 7 bases at V and 5 bases at J, leaving 12 bases unmatched. The CDR3 contains 16 residues. The CDR3 DNA is TGTGCCAGTACCCTAGGGCTAGCGGGAGCTGTAGATACGCAGTATTTT. Protein: CASTLGLAGAVDTQYF.

The rearrangement links TRBV4-3 to TRBJ2-2; D not resolved. The ends were cut back, 2 bases at V and 3 bases at J, with 7 bases in the middle. This CDR3 comprises 14 residues. CDR1 and CDR2 (germline): LGHNA, YSLEER. CDR3 sequence (DNA): TGCGCCAGCAGCCAACTAGGTTACACCGGGGAGCTGTTTTTT. As protein: CASSQLGYTGELFF.